This T cell receptor (beta chain) was documented in a study of cytomegalovirus exposure and HLA in healthy donors. Trimming took off 2 bases at V and 0 bases at J, with 10 bases between the two ends. Germline CDR1 LNHNV, CDR2 YYDKDF (reference sequence). This CDR3 comprises 15 residues. As regards this clone: Antigen specificity is unknown.

PCR used 60 Vbeta primers and 13 Jbeta primers. Profiled with immunoSEQ multiplex PCR; TCRdb holds only in-frame clones, not every one. Here the sample spans 120,000 or so clones, roughly 80% being singletons. The study's findings and limits: When analyzed later, a missense DCLRE1C variant was found to be linked to TCR beta V- and J-gene trimming. In a later analysis, specific HLA alleles were associated with around 17,000 TCR beta sequences at a 0.05 false discovery rate. Many donors shared some public TCRs, even though most TCR sequences were rare.

The material sequenced was PBMCs. This rearrangement joins TRBV15 to TRBJ1-1; no reliable D call. This sequence originates from a woman in her forties in good health and CMV-seropositive. The CDR3 here is CATSRRTEVNTEAFF. The DNA for the CDR3 is TGTGCCACCAGCAGACGGACTGAGGTGAACACTGAAGCTTTCTTT.